The entry below gives a single T cell receptor beta chain sequence along with its context. Its antigen is not known. The germline V and J ends were trimmed by 3 bases and 1 base, with 7 bases remaining between them. Per germline, CDR1 SGHNT and CDR2 YENEEA. This CDR3 is 14 amino acids long. The entry originates in a study of shared clonotypes between healthy human individuals. Overall study findings and caveats: Naive subsets tended to show greater estimated richness than memory subsets. Exclusively blood specimens were collected; tissue repertoires likely differ.

The authors loaded roughly 200 ng DNA, 25,000 to 30,000 T cell genomes, into sorted-subset replicate PCRs. The repertoire was sequenced with immunoSEQ multiplex PCR; TCRdb's copy has only in-frame clones and lacks some. The sample lists about 2,500,000 clones, approximately 92% occurring once. This TCR was sampled from a man between 18 and 29 years old in good health. V and J are TRBV11-3 and TRBJ1-5; D remains ambiguous. Material: naive CD4+ T cells sorted from blood. Subset described: CD45RA+ positively selected. This chain's CDR3 is CASSFGLSNQPQHF. The CDR3 coding sequence is TGTGCCAGCAGCTTCGGACTGAGCAATCAGCCCCAGCATTTT.